Shown below are 30 T cell receptor beta chains from a single sample sequenced in a study of read filtering for tumor transcriptome and immune sequencing. Molecular barcoded adaptors covering alpha/delta and beta/gamma chains were used on 400 ng RNA. TCRdb ran MiXCR on the reads and lists one entry per CDR3 protein. In the table there are about 58,000 distinct CDR3 sequences, about 12% of which are singletons. Source material: a population of CD138-negative cells sorted from bone marrow. These receptors were collected from a donor aged 40 or over with multiple myeloma.

This clonotype was counted at least ten times. This chain joins TRBV3-1 and TRBJ2-7, with TRBD2 as a possible D gene (6 bases). This CDR3 comprises 11 residues. Germline V gene sequence: CDR1 LGHDT, CDR2 YNNKEL (reference sequence). Between the trimmed V and J ends, which lost 3 bases and 12 bases, there was a span of 12 bases. This chain's CDR3 is CASSQEGGPYF. In DNA form, the CDR3 reads TGTGCCAGCAGCCAGGAGGGCGGGCCGTACTTC.

This clonotype was found a few times. A much larger clone differs from this one at a single base, so this may be a read error. Without the conserved terminal phenylalanine or tryptophan, this CDR3 likely stems from a read error. V is TRBV9 and J is TRBJ1-4; D possibly corresponds to TRBD1 (6 bases). Germline lookup yields CDR1 SGDLS and CDR2 YYNGEE. This CDR3 has 15 amino acids. V was trimmed by 3 bases and J by 7 bases, leaving 16 bases between them. This CDR3 reads CASSAPGGASEKLFS. As DNA, the CDR3 is TGTGCCAGCAGCGCCCCGGGGGGCGCGTCTGAAAAACTGTTTTCT.

This clonotype was counted ten times or more. The CDR3 here is CASSLDRTGYNEQFF. For the CDR3, the DNA is TGTGCCAGCAGCCTGGACCGGACGGGGTACAATGAGCAGTTCTTC. V usage is TRBV7-3 and J usage is TRBJ2-1; possibly TRBD2 for D (5 bases). V lost 5 bases, J lost 4 bases, and 15 bases lay in between. The CDR3 sequence is 15 residues long. Germline lookup yields CDR1 SGHTA and CDR2 FQGTGA.

Many counts were recorded for this clonotype. The J gene is TRBJ2-3, the V gene TRBV7-9; D ambiguous. CDR1 is SEHNR, CDR2 FQNEAQ, per germline (reference sequence). This CDR3 has 12 amino acids. V was clipped by 2 bases and J by 6 bases, with 6 bases between them. The CDR3 protein is CASSLRVDTQYF. The CDR3, as DNA: TGTGCCAGCAGCTTACGGGTCGATACGCAGTATTTT.

The table lists this clonotype with many counts. A much bigger clone sits one base away, suggesting this may be a read error. The chain links TRBV20-1 to TRBJ2-1, with TRBD1 matching 12 bases. The CDR3 is 20 amino acids. The germline V gene encodes CDR1 DFQATT and CDR2 SNEGSKA (reference sequence). V trimming: 0 bases; J trimming: 8 bases; junction bases outside the gene matches: 20. CDR3 sequence: CSAREAPVGQGASQGYEQFF. The CDR3 DNA sequence: TGCAGTGCTAGAGAGGCGCCGGTGGGACAGGGGGCCTCTCAGGGGTATGAGCAGTTCTTC.

The V gene is TRBV6-6, the J gene TRBJ2-3; 11 bases are a match to TRBD2. Trimming took 0 bases from V and 2 from J; bases not matched to a gene: 10. In germline, CDR1 is MNHNY, CDR2 SVGAGI (reference sequence). The CDR3 covers 19 residues. The CDR3 DNA follows: TGTGCCAGCAGTTACTCGTTAGTAGCGGGGGGGCATAACACAGATACGCAGTATTTT. Amino acids: CASSYSLVAGGHNTDTQYF.

This clonotype was counted at least ten times. V and J are TRBV9 and TRBJ1-2; D gene unclear. Per germline, CDR1 SGDLS and CDR2 YYNGEE. Trimming left V 0 bases short and J 6 bases short, with 6 bases between. CDR3 length equals 12 residues. DNA of the CDR3: TGTGCCAGCAGCGTAGGATACAATGGCTACACCTTC. Amino acids: CASSVGYNGYTF.

Notes on this clonotype: A much larger clonotype is one base distant, so this may be a read error. The CDR3 end shows no conserved phenylalanine or tryptophan, and so a read error is likely. This sequence joins TRBV28 and TRBJ2-5; D tentatively fits TRBD1 or TRBD2 (6 bases each). V lost 3 bases and J lost 5, with 19 bases in between. The length of the CDR3 is 16 residues. In germline, CDR1 is MDHEN, CDR2 SYDVKM. This chain's CDR3 is CASSLIGGPVMETQYC. The DNA of the CDR3 is TGTGCCAGCAGTTTGATTGGGGGGCCAGTGATGGAGACCCAGTACTGC.

This clonotype was seen ten or more times. The chain combines TRBV5-1 with TRBJ1-6, with unresolved D. Germline values: CDR1 SGHRS, CDR2 YFSETQ. V dropped 0 bases and J dropped 7 bases, with 8 bases sitting between them. The CDR3 totals 14 residues. CDR3 nucleotides: TGCGCCAGCAGCTTGGTAGGGTCGAATTCACCCCTCCACTTT. Translated, it gives CASSLVGSNSPLHF.

This clonotype was seen repeatedly, ten times or more. The CDR3 spells CASSSITGIAKNIQYF. CDR3 DNA: TGTGCCAGCAGCTCTATTACAGGAATAGCCAAAAACATTCAGTACTTC. This sequence joins TRBV7-9 and TRBJ2-4, with D possibly TRBD1 on 5 matching bases. V was clipped by 4 bases and J by 0 bases, with 13 bases between them. This CDR3 is 16 amino acids long. Germline CDR1 and CDR2: SEHNR and FQNEAQ (reference sequence).

This clonotype ranks as medium-sized. V is TRBV29-1 and J is TRBJ2-1, with D possibly matching TRBD1 (5 bases). CDR1 and CDR2 from the germline V gene are SQVTM and ANQGSEA. With 8 bases removed from V and 7 bases from J, the gap between germline ends came to 21 bases. The CDR3 is made up of 14 amino acids. CDR3 in DNA: TGCAGCATCAACGCTCAGGGAATGGTTAATGAGCAGTTCTTC. Translating gives CSINAQGMVNEQFF.

This rearrangement joins TRBV18 to TRBJ1-3, with D tentatively TRBD1 (5 bases). In germline, CDR1 is KGHSH, CDR2 LQKENI. The CDR3 is made up of 15 amino acids. Trimming pared 3 bases from V and 2 bases from J, leaving 11 bases between. CDR3 sequence (DNA): TGTGCCAGCTCACCGGCTCAGGGTACTGGAAACACCATATATTTT. Translating gives CASSPAQGTGNTIYF.

Regarding this clonotype: A much larger clone lies one base from this, so it may be a read error. In this CDR3 the conserved last residue, phenylalanine or tryptophan, is missing, so a read error is likely. The V and J genes are TRBV24-1 and TRBJ1-1; D not resolved. CDR1 and CDR2 (germline): KGHDR, SFDVKD. V gave up 3 bases and J gave up 0 bases, with 7 bases separating them. This CDR3 has 14 residues. In nucleotides, the CDR3 is TGTGCCACCAGTGATACGACGATGAACACTGAAGCTTTCTCT. Translating gives CATSDTTMNTEAFS.

This clonotype was detected only a few times. This could be a read error, since a much larger clone is one nucleotide away. This chain connects TRBV18 to TRBJ1-4; D is possibly TRBD1 (6 bases). Germline lookup yields CDR1 KGHSH and CDR2 LQKENI. The CDR3 is made up of 15 amino acids. CDR3 nucleotide sequence: TGTGCCAGCTCACCCCAGGACAGACACAATGAAAAACGGTTTTTT. It yields the protein CASSPQDRHNEKRFF.

In this sample, this clonotype turned up many times. The CDR3 DNA follows: TGTGCCAGCAGCTCGGGGGCGGCCTACAATGAGCAGTTCTTC. Its translation is CASSSGAAYNEQFF. The chain couples TRBV7-2 to TRBJ2-1, with D possibly called TRBD1 or TRBD2 (6 bases each). With 4 bases removed from V and 2 bases from J, the gap between germline ends came to 9 bases. The CDR3 consists of 14 residues. Germline assignment: CDR1 SGHTA and CDR2 FQGNSA.

This clonotype was found many times. The chain has TRBV6-6 and TRBJ2-3; TRBD2 matches at 10 bases. The CDR3 totals 15 residues. Trimming at V came to 6 bases and at J to 1 base, leaving 4 bases not matched to a gene. CDR1 is MNHNY and CDR2 is SVGAGI in the germline V gene (reference sequence). The CDR3 coding sequence is TGTGCCAGCAGATCTAGCGGGGGAGGCACAGATACGCAGTATTTT. Translating gives CASRSSGGGTDTQYF.

There are many counts of this clonotype. The rearrangement joins TRBV5-1 to TRBJ1-6; 7 bases agree with TRBD1. This CDR3 is built from 15 residues. The germline CDR1 and CDR2 sequences are SGHRS and YFSETQ. The ends lost 4 bases at V and 7 bases at J; junction bases unmatched: 8. This CDR3 is CASSDRQGFNSPLHF. CDR3 bases: TGCGCCAGCAGCGACAGACAGGGATTCAATTCACCCCTCCACTTT.

This clonotype was found many times. This chain links TRBV5-1 with TRBJ2-3; 8 bases map to TRBD2. CDR1 is SGHRS and CDR2 is YFSETQ in the germline V gene. The CDR3 spans 17 residues. J lost 4 bases, V lost 4 bases, and 14 bases had no gene match. CDR3 sequence reads: CASSADQAGGGADTQYF. The CDR3 coding sequence is TGCGCCAGCAGCGCGGATCAGGCGGGGGGAGGCGCAGATACGCAGTATTTT.

Worth noting for this clonotype: Given a much more abundant clone one base away, this may be a read error. This rearrangement joins TRBV20-1 to TRBJ2-3; either TRBD1 or TRBD2 may supply D (5 bases each). Germline loops: CDR1 DFQATT, CDR2 SNEGSKA (reference sequence). The CDR3 is made up of 12 amino acids. With 6 bases removed from V and 3 bases from J, the gap between germline ends came to 10 bases. The CDR3 DNA follows: TGCAGTGCCGGGGACCCAACAGATACGCAGTATTTT. Protein product: CSAGDPTDTQYF.

CDR3 DNA: TGTGCCAGCAGCCCAGCGGGGGTTTCTGGAAACACCATATATTTT. Its protein product is CASSPAGVSGNTIYF. V and J are TRBV7-9 and TRBJ1-3, with D perhaps matching TRBD1 (5 bases). This CDR3 spans 15 amino acids. Germline CDR1 SEHNR, CDR2 FQNEAQ (reference sequence). The V and J ends lost 5 bases and 1 base respectively, with 12 bases between them.

This clonotype was detected ten times or more. This chain joins TRBV29-1 and TRBJ1-1, with 8 bases lining up with TRBD1. V was clipped by 5 bases and J by 5 bases; unmatched bases: 7. The germline V gene encodes CDR1 SQVTM and CDR2 ANQGSEA. The CDR3 length is 13 residues. CDR3 amino acids: CSVSGGRGTEAFF. Written as DNA, the CDR3 is TGCAGCGTTTCAGGGGGCAGGGGAACTGAAGCTTTCTTT.

This clonotype was counted at least ten times. The chain combines TRBV2 with TRBJ1-1, with TRBD1 matching 7 bases. Germline CDR1 and CDR2: SNHLY and FYNNEI. The CDR3 runs to 14 residues. V dropped 2 bases and J dropped 3; count of bases not matched to a gene: 3. In DNA, the CDR3 is TGTGCCAGCAGTGAACAGGGGGGGGACACTGAAGCTTTCTTT. Residues: CASSEQGGDTEAFF.

V gene TRBV5-1 combines with J gene TRBJ2-1, with a possible D match to TRBD1 (6 bases). This CDR3 comprises 16 residues. The germline V and J ends were trimmed by 0 bases and 6 bases, with 16 bases remaining between them. Germline V gives CDR1 SGHRS, CDR2 YFSETQ. CDR3 DNA sequence: TGCGCCAGCAGCTTGGGGGCAGGGGACGTCTGCAATGAGCAGTTCTTC. Encoded protein: CASSLGAGDVCNEQFF.

A remark on this clonotype: A much larger clonotype is one base distant, so this may be a read error. V and J are TRBV20-1 and TRBJ1-1; 7 nucleotides align to TRBD1. Trimming removed 3 bases from V and 4 bases from J; junction bases left unmatched: 8. The CDR3 loop spans 14 amino acids. Germline CDR1 DFQATT, CDR2 SNEGSKA (reference sequence). The CDR3 DNA is TGCAGTGCTAGCGATCCACAGGGGAGCACTGAAGCTTTCTTT. This encodes CSASDPQGSTEAFF.

There are many counts of this clonotype. The V and J genes are TRBV7-2 and TRBJ1-1, with D unresolved. Germline values: CDR1 SGHTA, CDR2 FQGNSA. This CDR3 is 14 amino acids long. V shed 2 bases and J shed 4 bases, with 11 bases lying between them. CDR3 sequence: CASSLTVPFTEAFF. CDR3 DNA: TGTGCCAGCAGCTTAACAGTGCCTTTCACTGAAGCTTTCTTT.

This clonotype occurred many times. V is TRBV11-2 and J is TRBJ2-3; the match to TRBD2 covers 15 bases. This CDR3 has 18 residues. Germline CDR1 and CDR2: SGHAT and FQNNGV. Losses at the gene ends were 3 bases for V and 6 bases for J; bases not matched to a gene: 10. The CDR3 region has the DNA TGTGCCAGCAGCTTCCCACGGACTAGCGGGGGGGCTCTGGATACGCAGTATTTT. This gives the protein CASSFPRTSGGALDTQYF.

About this clonotype: This may be a read error: a much more frequent sequence differs by one nucleotide. V gene TRBV7-9 combines with J gene TRBJ2-2, with 7 bases aligning to TRBD2. CDR3 size: 16 residues. Germline CDR1 and CDR2: SEHNR and FQNEAQ (reference sequence). The CDR3, as DNA: TGTGCCTGCAGCTTAGAAATGCAGCGGGGAACCGGGGAGCTGTTTTTT. This encodes CACSLEMQRGTGELFF.

This clonotype was recorded at least ten times. The rearrangement uses TRBV12-3 or TRBV12-4 and TRBJ2-3, with TRBD2 matching 10 bases. The CDR3 has 21 amino acids. The trim removed 7 bases at V and 0 bases at J, leaving 22 bases unmatched. CDR3 protein: CASTKIPIAGGTLYSTDTQYF. Here the CDR3 DNA reads TGTGCCAGCACCAAAATCCCGATAGCGGGGGGTACCCTCTATAGCACAGATACGCAGTATTTT.

This clonotype was detected many times. The V gene is TRBV5-1, the J gene TRBJ2-2; 7 bases map to TRBD2. The CDR3 is 14 residues long. Germline V CDR1 and CDR2: SGHRS, YFSETQ. Trimming took 3 bases from V and 2 from J; bases not matched to a gene: 1. CDR3 sequence: CASSWEGNTGELFF. CDR3 DNA sequence: TGCGCCAGCAGCTGGGAGGGAAACACCGGGGAGCTGTTTTTT.

This clonotype was seen many times. The chain carries TRBV7-9 and TRBJ1-6; D call uncertain. Germline CDR1 and CDR2: SEHNR and FQNEAQ (reference sequence). V gave up 5 bases and J gave up 11 bases, with 7 bases separating them. The CDR3 runs to 11 residues. For the CDR3, the DNA is TGTGCCAGCAGCGGAGATCCACCCCTCCACTTT. This translates into CASSGDPPLHF.